The TCR beta chain under discussion was sequenced for a study of cytomegalovirus exposure and HLA in healthy donors. General study results and limits: The later analysis indicated that the majority of CMV-associated TCR beta chains appeared HLA-restricted. Specific recognition of CMV antigens was confirmed in vitro for three chains (all CMV-associated). When analyzed later, the rates of TCR association showed variation by HLA locus, with DRB1 the most and HLA-C the fewest.

PCR was performed using 60 Vbeta and 13 Jbeta primers. Libraries were prepared by immunoSEQ multiplex PCR; TCRdb keeps only in-frame clonotypes and omits some of them. The sample consists of some 150,000 clones, about 85% of them appearing once. Losses at the gene ends were 2 bases for V and 11 bases for J; bases not matched to a gene: 12. The CDR3 covers 15 residues. The V gene's germline CDR1 is MDHEN and CDR2 SYDVKM. The donors were healthy bone marrow donors. This clone has only one observation. What it binds is not known. The receptor comes from a woman aged 50 to 60 in good health and CMV-seropositive. The sequenced sample was PBMCs. This rearrangement joins TRBV28 to TRBJ2-3; 8 bases match TRBD1. CDR3 in amino acids: CASSLGGTGFDVQYF. Written as DNA, the CDR3 is TGTGCCAGCAGTTTAGGGGGGACAGGATTCGATGTGCAGTATTTT.